This note documents a single T cell receptor (beta chain) sequence. Its antigen is still unknown. No base-level quality is on record; no much larger clone is a single base apart. Taken from the germline V gene (reference sequence), the CDR1 and CDR2 loops are SEHNR and FQNEAQ. V sheds 1 base and J sheds 1 base, leaving 12 bases between their ends. The CDR3 goes from the cysteine to the phenylalanine over 16 residues. CDR3 DNA is the only sequence kept; it has 48 bases, read in frame from the first base. The data were obtained in a study of control samples from healthy donors and cancer patients (TCRdb year 2020). The library was obtained by the immunoSEQ multiplex PCR assay. Sourced from immuneACCESS, this table was stored by TCRdb with only in-frame sequences that have V and J called. A share of the clones is absent; for the studies checked, an unresolved V gene accounts for under half, and the remainder has no known explanation. This sample gives 99,000 or so clones in total; about four fifths of them show up just once. The ten largest clones add up to roughly 13% of the sample.

This sequence originates from a woman aged 45-60 years in good health. Input material: blood. The rearranged segments are TRBV7-9 and TRBJ2-3; the D call is tentative, TRBD1 or TRBD2, as each matches 5 bases. CDR3 protein: CASSLGTRGGTDTQYF. The DNA is as follows: TGTGCCAGCAGCTTAGGAACCCGGGGCGGCACAGATACGCAGTATTTT. The full variable domain, completed from the reference TRBV7-9 and TRBJ2-3 proteins outside the CDR3, reads DTGVSQNPRHKITKRGQNVTFRCDPISEHNRLYWYRQTLGQGPEFLTYFQNEAQLEKSRLLSDRFSAERPKGSFSTLEIQRTEQGDSAMYLCASSLGTRGGTDTQYFGPGTRLTVL.